Listed below are T cell receptor beta chains from one sample, sequenced in a study of naive and memory T cell subsets. Each CDR3 protein gets one entry after TCRdb re-called the UMI-ligation and nested PCR reads with MiXCR. This sample has 120,000 to 150,000 distinct CDR3 sequences; about a fifth occur once, and the top ten carry around 0.63%. Specimen: naive CD8+ T cells from blood. These receptors were taken from a human donor in good health. The CDR3 runs from the conserved cysteine through the conserved F or W. The D gene is left open where the match is weak. Only part of the rows carry a size: once, few, many, or a class if the clone is expanded.

CDR3 DNA: TGTGCCAGCAGCCAATGGACTAGCGGGAGTTACGAGCAGTACTTC
CDR3 protein: CASSQWTSGSYEQYF
D gene: TRBD2
clone size: few
J gene: TRBJ2-7
V gene: TRBV7-8

CDR3 DNA: TGCAGCGTTGCGCTCGTGATAGGGGGACATGAGCAGTTCTTC
CDR3 protein: CSVALVIGGHEQFF
D gene: -
clone size: once
J gene: TRBJ2-1
V gene: TRBV29-1

CDR3 DNA: TGTGCCAGCAGTCTTGGTGTAGCGGGAGAGCTTGGGAATGAGCAGTTCTTC
CDR3 protein: CASSLGVAGELGNEQFF
D gene: TRBD2
clone size: few
J gene: TRBJ2-1
V gene: TRBV28

CDR3 DNA: TGCGCCAGCAGCCCCAGTGGAACTAGCGGGACCTACGAGCAGTACTTC
CDR3 protein: CASSPSGTSGTYEQYF
D gene: TRBD2
clone size: -
J gene: TRBJ2-7
V gene: TRBV4-1

CDR3 DNA: TGTGCCAGCAGTTTCAGCGGGGAGCTGTTTTTT
CDR3 protein: CASSFSGELFF
D gene: -
clone size: few
J gene: TRBJ2-2
V gene: TRBV28

CDR3 DNA: TGTGCCAGCAGCAAATATGAGGAAGACCTCTGGGGCAATCAGCCCCAGCATTTT
CDR3 protein: CASSKYEEDLWGNQPQHF
D gene: -
clone size: -
J gene: TRBJ1-5
V gene: TRBV21-1

CDR3 DNA: TGTGCCAGTAGTAATCGGGAGGTTACCGGGGAGCTGTTTTTT
CDR3 protein: CASSNREVTGELFF
D gene: TRBD2
clone size: -
J gene: TRBJ2-2
V gene: TRBV19

CDR3 DNA: TGTGCCAGCAGTTTATTACTAGCGGGCCCCGAGCAGTACTTC
CDR3 protein: CASSLLLAGPEQYF
D gene: TRBD2
clone size: few
J gene: TRBJ2-7
V gene: TRBV12-3/TRBV12-4

CDR3 DNA: TGTGCCAGCAGTTCCCGACTGGGCGAGGAGCAGTACTTC
CDR3 protein: CASSSRLGEEQYF
D gene: -
clone size: -
J gene: TRBJ2-7
V gene: TRBV12-3/TRBV12-4

CDR3 DNA: TGTGCCAGCAGCTCATCCAGGGTCACTGAAGCTTTCTTT
CDR3 protein: CASSSSRVTEAFF
D gene: -
clone size: few
J gene: TRBJ1-1
V gene: TRBV7-6

CDR3 DNA: TGTGCCAGCAGCGAGCCACAGGGGGCGGTTATAAATGAGCAGTTCTTC
CDR3 protein: CASSEPQGAVINEQFF
D gene: TRBD1
clone size: -
J gene: TRBJ2-1
V gene: TRBV7-9

CDR3 DNA: TGCGCCAGCAGCGCCCCGACAGGGAATAATTACGAGCAGTACTTC
CDR3 protein: CASSAPTGNNYEQYF
D gene: TRBD1
clone size: few
J gene: TRBJ2-7
V gene: TRBV5-1

CDR3 DNA: TGCAGCGGTATAGCGGGAGTGGGGAATGAGCAGTTCTTC
CDR3 protein: CSGIAGVGNEQFF
D gene: TRBD2
clone size: few
J gene: TRBJ2-1
V gene: TRBV20-1

CDR3 DNA: TGTGCCAGCAGCATCACCCCCGACGGGATCAACTACGAGCAGTACTTC
CDR3 protein: CASSITPDGINYEQYF
D gene: -
clone size: few
J gene: TRBJ2-7
V gene: TRBV21-1

CDR3 DNA: TGCAGCGTTGGGCCACTATACAATGAGCAGTTCTTC
CDR3 protein: CSVGPLYNEQFF
D gene: -
clone size: -
J gene: TRBJ2-1
V gene: TRBV29-1

CDR3 DNA: TGTGCCAGCAGCAACCCGACAGGGTCTGAAGCTTTCTTT
CDR3 protein: CASSNPTGSEAFF
D gene: TRBD1
clone size: -
J gene: TRBJ1-1
V gene: TRBV7-9